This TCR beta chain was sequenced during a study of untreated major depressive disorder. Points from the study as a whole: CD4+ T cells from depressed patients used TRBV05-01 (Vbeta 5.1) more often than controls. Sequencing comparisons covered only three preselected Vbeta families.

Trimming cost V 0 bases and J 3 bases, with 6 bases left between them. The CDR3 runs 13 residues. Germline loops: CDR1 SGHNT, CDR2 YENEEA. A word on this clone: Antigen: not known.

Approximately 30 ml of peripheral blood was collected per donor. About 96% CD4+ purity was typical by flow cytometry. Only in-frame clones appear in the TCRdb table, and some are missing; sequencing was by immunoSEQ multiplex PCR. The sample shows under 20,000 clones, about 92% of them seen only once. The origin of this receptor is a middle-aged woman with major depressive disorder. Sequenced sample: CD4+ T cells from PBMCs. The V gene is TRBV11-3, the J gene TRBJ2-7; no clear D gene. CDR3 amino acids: CASSLEAGYEQYF. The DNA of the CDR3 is TGTGCCAGCAGCTTAGAGGCTGGCTACGAGCAGTACTTC. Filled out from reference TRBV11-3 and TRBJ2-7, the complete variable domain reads EAGVVQSPRYKIIEKKQPVAFWCNPISGHNTLYWYLQNLGQGPELLIRYENEEAVDDSQLPKDRFSAERLKGVDSTLKIQPAELGDSAVYLCASSLEAGYEQYFGPGTRLTVT.